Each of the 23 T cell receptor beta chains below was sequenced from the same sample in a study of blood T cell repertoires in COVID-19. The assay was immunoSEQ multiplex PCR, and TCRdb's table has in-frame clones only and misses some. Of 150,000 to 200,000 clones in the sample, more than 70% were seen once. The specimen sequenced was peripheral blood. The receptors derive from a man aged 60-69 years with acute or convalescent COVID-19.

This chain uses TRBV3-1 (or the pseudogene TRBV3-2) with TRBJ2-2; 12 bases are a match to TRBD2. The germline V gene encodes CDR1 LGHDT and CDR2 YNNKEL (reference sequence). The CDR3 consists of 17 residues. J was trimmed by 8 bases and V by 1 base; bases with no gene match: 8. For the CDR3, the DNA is TGTGCCAGCAGCCAAGGGCTAGCGGGGGGGTTTCCGGGGGAGCTGTTTTTT. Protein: CASSQGLAGGFPGELFF.

For the CDR3, the DNA is TGTGCCAGCAGCCAGTCGACACAGGGCATTCAGTACTTC. It yields the protein CASSQSTQGIQYF. This chain links TRBV11-2 with TRBJ2-4; a possible D gene is TRBD1 (6 bases). With 5 bases removed from V and 9 bases from J, the gap between germline ends came to 14 bases. Germline V gene lookup returns CDR1 SGHAT and CDR2 FQNNGV. The CDR3 has 13 residues.

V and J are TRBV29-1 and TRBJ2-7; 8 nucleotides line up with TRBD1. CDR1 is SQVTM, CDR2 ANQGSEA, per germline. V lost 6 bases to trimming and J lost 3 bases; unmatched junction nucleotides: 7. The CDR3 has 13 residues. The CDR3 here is CSVQGGSLYEQYF. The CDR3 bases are TGCAGCGTACAGGGGGGCTCCCTCTACGAGCAGTACTTC.

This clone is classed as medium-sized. The CDR3 DNA follows: TGTGCCATACACACCGGGACAGGGATCGGCTACACCTTC. Its translation is CAIHTGTGIGYTF. This sequence joins TRBV10-3 and TRBJ1-2; 9 positions match TRBD1. CDR1 and CDR2 from the germline V gene are ENHRY and SYGVKD. With V trimmed by 9 bases and J by 8 bases, 10 bases remained unmatched. This CDR3 spans 13 amino acids.

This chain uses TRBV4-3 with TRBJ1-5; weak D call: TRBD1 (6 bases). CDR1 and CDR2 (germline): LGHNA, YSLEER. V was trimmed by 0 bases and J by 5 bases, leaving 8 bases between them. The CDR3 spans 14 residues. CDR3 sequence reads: CASSQEQGHQPQHF. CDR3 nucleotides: TGCGCCAGCAGCCAAGAGCAGGGGCATCAGCCCCAGCATTTT.

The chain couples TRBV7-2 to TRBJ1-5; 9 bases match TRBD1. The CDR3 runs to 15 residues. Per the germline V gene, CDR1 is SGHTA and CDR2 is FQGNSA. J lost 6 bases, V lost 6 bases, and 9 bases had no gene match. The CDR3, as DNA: TGTGCCAGCAGGAAAAGGGGACAGGGAGGTCAGCCCCAGCATTTT. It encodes CASRKRGQGGQPQHF.

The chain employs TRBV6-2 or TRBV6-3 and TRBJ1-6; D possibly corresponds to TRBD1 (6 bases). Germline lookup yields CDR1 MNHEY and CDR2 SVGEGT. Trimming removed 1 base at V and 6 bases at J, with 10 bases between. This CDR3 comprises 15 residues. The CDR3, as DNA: TGTGCCAGCAGTTACTTTGGACAGCTTAATTCACCCCTCCACTTT. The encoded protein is CASSYFGQLNSPLHF.

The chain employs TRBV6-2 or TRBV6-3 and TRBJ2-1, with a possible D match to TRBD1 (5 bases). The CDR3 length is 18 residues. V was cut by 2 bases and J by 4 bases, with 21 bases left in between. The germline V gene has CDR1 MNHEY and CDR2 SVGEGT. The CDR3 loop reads CASSYNRGRRSAYNEQFF. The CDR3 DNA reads TGTGCCAGCAGTTACAATAGGGGCAGGCGGTCGGCGTACAATGAGCAGTTCTTC.

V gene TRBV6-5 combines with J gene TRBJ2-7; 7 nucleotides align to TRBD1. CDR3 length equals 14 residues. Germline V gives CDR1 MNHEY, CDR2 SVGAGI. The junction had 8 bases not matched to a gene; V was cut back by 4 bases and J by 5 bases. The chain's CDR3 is CASSLYRGFDEQYF. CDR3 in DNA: TGTGCCAGCAGTTTGTACAGGGGTTTCGACGAGCAGTACTTC.

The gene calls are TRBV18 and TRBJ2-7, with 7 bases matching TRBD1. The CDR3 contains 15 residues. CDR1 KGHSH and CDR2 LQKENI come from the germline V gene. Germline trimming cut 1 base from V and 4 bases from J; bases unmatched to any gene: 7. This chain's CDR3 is CASSPRATGSYEQYF. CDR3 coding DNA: TGTGCCAGCTCACCACGAGCGACAGGGTCGTACGAGCAGTACTTC.

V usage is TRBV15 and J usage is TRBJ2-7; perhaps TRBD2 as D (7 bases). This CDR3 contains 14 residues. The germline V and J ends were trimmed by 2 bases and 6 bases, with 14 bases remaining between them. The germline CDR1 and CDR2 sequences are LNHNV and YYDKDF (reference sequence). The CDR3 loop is CATSRKGGGGEQYF. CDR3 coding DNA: TGTGCCACCAGCAGAAAGGGAGGGGGAGGCGAGCAGTACTTC.

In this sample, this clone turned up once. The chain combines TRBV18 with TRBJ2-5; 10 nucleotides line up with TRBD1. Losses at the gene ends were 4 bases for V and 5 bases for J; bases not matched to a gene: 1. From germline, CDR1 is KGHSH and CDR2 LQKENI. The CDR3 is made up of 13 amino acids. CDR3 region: CASSRQGAETQYF. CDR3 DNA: TGTGCCAGCTCACGACAGGGGGCGGAGACCCAGTACTTC.

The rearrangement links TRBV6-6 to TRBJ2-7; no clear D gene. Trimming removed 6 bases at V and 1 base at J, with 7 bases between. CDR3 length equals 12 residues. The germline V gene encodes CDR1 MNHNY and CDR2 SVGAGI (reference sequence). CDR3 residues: CASSRQSYEQYF. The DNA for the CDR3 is TGTGCCAGCAGCCGCCAGTCCTACGAGCAGTACTTC.

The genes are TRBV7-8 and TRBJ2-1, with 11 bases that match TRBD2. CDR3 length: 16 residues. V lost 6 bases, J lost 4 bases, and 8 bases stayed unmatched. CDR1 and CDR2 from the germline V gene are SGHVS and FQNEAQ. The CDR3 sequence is CASRLGLAGKYNEQFF. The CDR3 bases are TGTGCCAGCAGACTTGGACTAGCGGGTAAATACAATGAGCAGTTCTTC.

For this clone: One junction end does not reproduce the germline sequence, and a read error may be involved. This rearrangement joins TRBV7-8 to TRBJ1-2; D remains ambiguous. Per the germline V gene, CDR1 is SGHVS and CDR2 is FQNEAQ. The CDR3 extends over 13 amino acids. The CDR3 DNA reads TGTGCCAGCAGCTTAGGGCCTTCGGGAGGCGGAATCTTC. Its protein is CASSLGPSGGGIF.

The CDR3 nucleotides read TGTGCCAGCAGTGAAGTGGCAGGGGGCGGAAACACCATATATTTT. Protein product: CASSEVAGGGNTIYF. This chain joins TRBV6-1 and TRBJ1-3; 8 bases line up with TRBD1. The junction had 3 bases not matched to a gene; V was cut back by 1 base and J by 4 bases. Germline values: CDR1 MNHNS, CDR2 SASEGT. The CDR3 loop spans 15 amino acids.

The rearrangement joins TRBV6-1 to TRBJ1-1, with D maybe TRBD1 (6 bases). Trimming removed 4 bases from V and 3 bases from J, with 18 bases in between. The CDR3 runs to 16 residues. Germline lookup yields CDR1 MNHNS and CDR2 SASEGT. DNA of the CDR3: TGTGCCAGCAGTGTCGTGGGGGGGGCTAAGGACACTGAAGCTTTCTTT. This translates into CASSVVGGAKDTEAFF.

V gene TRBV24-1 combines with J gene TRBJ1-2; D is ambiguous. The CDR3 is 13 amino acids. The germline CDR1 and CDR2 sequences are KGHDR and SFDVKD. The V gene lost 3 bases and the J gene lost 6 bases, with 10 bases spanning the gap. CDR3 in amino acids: CATSDSAGNGYTF. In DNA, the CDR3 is TGTGCCACCAGTGATAGTGCGGGGAATGGCTACACCTTC.

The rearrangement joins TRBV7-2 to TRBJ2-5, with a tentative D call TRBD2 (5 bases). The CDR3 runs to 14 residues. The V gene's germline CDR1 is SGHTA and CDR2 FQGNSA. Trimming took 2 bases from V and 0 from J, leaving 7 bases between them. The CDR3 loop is CASSLWRDQETQYF. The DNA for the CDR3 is TGTGCCAGCAGCTTATGGCGGGACCAAGAGACCCAGTACTTC.

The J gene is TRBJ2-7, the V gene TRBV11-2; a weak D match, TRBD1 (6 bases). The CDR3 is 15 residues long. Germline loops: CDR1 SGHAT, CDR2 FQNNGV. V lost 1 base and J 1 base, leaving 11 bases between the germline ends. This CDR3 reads CASSLGQATSYEQYF. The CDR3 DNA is TGTGCCAGCAGCTTAGGACAGGCTACATCCTACGAGCAGTACTTC. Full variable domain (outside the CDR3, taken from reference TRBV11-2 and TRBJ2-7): EAGVAQSPRYKIIEKRQSVAFWCNPISGHATLYWYQQILGQGPKLLIQFQNNGVVDDSQLPKDRFSAERLKGVDSTLKIQPAKLEDSAVYLCASSLGQATSYEQYFGPGTRLTVT.

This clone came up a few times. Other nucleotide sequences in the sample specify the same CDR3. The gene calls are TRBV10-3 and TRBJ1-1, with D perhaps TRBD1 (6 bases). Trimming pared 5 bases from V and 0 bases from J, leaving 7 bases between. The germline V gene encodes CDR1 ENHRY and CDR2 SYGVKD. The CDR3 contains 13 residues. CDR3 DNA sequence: TGTGCCATCAGTTCAGGGGTGAACACTGAAGCTTTCTTT. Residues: CAISSGVNTEAFF.

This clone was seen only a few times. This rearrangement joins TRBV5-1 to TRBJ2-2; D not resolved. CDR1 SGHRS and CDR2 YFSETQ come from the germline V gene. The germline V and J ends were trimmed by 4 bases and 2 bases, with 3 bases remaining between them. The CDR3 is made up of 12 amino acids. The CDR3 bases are TGCGCCAGCAGCCCTAACACCGGGGAGCTGTTTTTT. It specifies CASSPNTGELFF.

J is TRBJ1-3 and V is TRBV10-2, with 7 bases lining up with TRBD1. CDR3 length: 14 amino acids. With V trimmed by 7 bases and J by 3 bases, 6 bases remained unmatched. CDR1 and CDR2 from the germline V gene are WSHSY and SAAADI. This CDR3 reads CASKTGVGGNTIYF. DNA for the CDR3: TGCGCCAGCAAAACAGGGGTCGGTGGAAACACCATATATTTT.